This entry lists 18 T cell receptor beta chains sequenced from one sample in a study of shared clonotypes between healthy human individuals. The method was immunoSEQ multiplex PCR; TCRdb's version includes in-frame clones alone and lacks a portion of them. The sample contains about 770,000 clones, 72% of which appear only once. The specimen was memory CD4+ T cells sorted from blood. Subset denoted: CD45RA-negative fraction. The receptors here all came from a woman aged 30 to 39 in good health.

In DNA form, the CDR3 reads TGCGCCAGCAGCCAAGAGTACAGCGGGAGTTGGAATGAGCAGTTCTTC. Its protein product is CASSQEYSGSWNEQFF. This chain joins TRBV4-1 and TRBJ2-1, with 8 bases lining up with TRBD2. Germline-derived CDR1 and CDR2 are MGHRA and YSYEKL. The CDR3 extends over 16 amino acids. V trimming: 0 bases; J trimming: 7 bases; junction bases outside the gene matches: 8.

This clone was recorded a few times. The same CDR3 is also encoded by other DNA sequences in this sample. V and J are TRBV28 and TRBJ1-5; D not resolved. The V end lost 3 bases, the J end lost 2 bases, and 5 bases lay between the germline ends. Germline lookup yields CDR1 MDHEN and CDR2 SYDVKM. The CDR3 runs 13 residues. CDR3 nucleotides: TGTGCCAGCAGTTTCTCCGGCAATCAGCCCCAGCATTTT. The encoded protein is CASSFSGNQPQHF.

The chain links TRBV11-2 to TRBJ2-2, with D unclear. Germline-derived CDR1 and CDR2 are SGHAT and FQNNGV. The CDR3 length is 15 residues. V lost 1 base, J lost 3 bases, and 9 bases lay in between. Here the CDR3 reads CASSLGNSYTGELFF. CDR3 sequence (DNA): TGTGCCAGCAGCTTAGGCAACAGCTACACCGGGGAGCTGTTTTTT.

The chain uses TRBV7-2 and TRBJ1-2; 8 positions agree with TRBD1. V lost 5 bases and J lost 6; bases outside the gene matches: 11. The CDR3 is 15 residues long. Germline assignment: CDR1 SGHTA and CDR2 FQGNSA. DNA of the CDR3: TGTGCCAGCAGCCTCAGCCTGACAGGGGCGGATGGCTACACCTTC. Its protein product is CASSLSLTGADGYTF.

The chain combines TRBV5-6 with TRBJ2-7; 8 bases are a match to TRBD2. V shed 3 bases, J shed 4 bases, and the junction held 15 bases outside the gene matches. The CDR3 covers 17 residues. Looked up from germline, CDR1 is SGHDT and CDR2 is YYEEEE. CDR3 sequence (DNA): TGTGCCAGCAGCTCAGCCAGGGGACTAGAGTATCGGTACGAGCAGTACTTC. Protein sequence: CASSSARGLEYRYEQYF.

This chain uses TRBV5-1 with TRBJ1-2; D not resolved. This CDR3 has 14 residues. Germline V gives CDR1 SGHRS, CDR2 YFSETQ. The V end was cut by 0 bases, the J end by 5 bases, with 11 bases between. The CDR3 nucleotides are TGCGCCAGCAGCTTGGTAGGGTTGGATTATGGCTACACCTTC. Its translation: CASSLVGLDYGYTF.

This clone was detected a few times. Distinct nucleotide sequences in the sample also encode this CDR3. The V and J genes are TRBV2 and TRBJ2-5; D gene unclear. Deletions cut 5 bases from V and 1 base from J, with 2 bases between. This CDR3 has 11 residues. Germline values: CDR1 SNHLY, CDR2 FYNNEI. The chain's CDR3 is CASSPQETQYF. CDR3 nucleotide sequence: TGTGCCAGCAGTCCCCAAGAGACCCAGTACTTC.

The chain joins TRBV19 to TRBJ2-3; D is undetermined. There are 12 residues in the CDR3. V was pared by 6 bases and J by 2 bases, with 6 bases between. Looked up from germline, CDR1 is LNHDA and CDR2 is SQIVND (reference sequence). In nucleotides, the CDR3 is TGTGCCAGTAGCCTAAACACAGATACGCAGTATTTT. Translating it yields CASSLNTDTQYF.

The chain combines TRBV9 with TRBJ2-2, with unresolved D. Trimming removed 1 base at V and 3 bases at J, with 7 bases between. The CDR3 spans 14 residues. Per the germline V gene, CDR1 is SGDLS and CDR2 is YYNGEE. The CDR3 is CASSVFWDTGELFF. CDR3 bases: TGTGCCAGCAGCGTATTCTGGGACACCGGGGAGCTGTTTTTT.

The genes are TRBV7-9 and TRBJ2-7; unclear D gene. CDR1 and CDR2 from the germline V gene are SEHNR and FQNEAQ (reference sequence). The CDR3 contains 14 residues. V lost 0 bases and J lost 4, with 10 bases in between. The CDR3 nucleotides read TGTGCCAGCAGCTTAGCAGGGAAGAATTACGAGCAGTACTTC. This sequence encodes CASSLAGKNYEQYF.

This rearrangement joins TRBV7-9 to TRBJ1-2; a possible D gene is TRBD1 (5 bases). Germline V gives CDR1 SEHNR, CDR2 FQNEAQ (reference sequence). CDR3 size: 13 residues. With 2 bases removed from V and 6 bases from J, the gap between germline ends came to 10 bases. The CDR3 reads CASSLLQENGYTF. The DNA for the CDR3 is TGTGCCAGCAGCTTATTACAGGAGAATGGCTACACCTTC.

The CDR3 loop reads CASSQEKRRGGVTQYF. CDR3 bases: TGCGCCAGCAGCCAAGAGAAGCGGAGAGGCGGGGTTACGCAGTATTTT. The chain couples TRBV4-1 to TRBJ2-3; perhaps TRBD2 as D (6 bases). The CDR3 has 16 residues. Trimming stripped 0 bases from V and 8 bases from J, with 18 bases between. The germline CDR1 and CDR2 sequences are MGHRA and YSYEKL.

The chain is built from TRBV18 and TRBJ2-1; D is tentatively TRBD1 or TRBD2 (6 bases each). Trimming pared 1 base from V and 5 bases from J, leaving 12 bases between. This CDR3 has 15 amino acids. The V gene's germline CDR1 is KGHSH and CDR2 LQKENI. The CDR3: CASSPLEGVNNEQFF. Written as DNA, the CDR3 is TGTGCCAGCTCACCACTGGAGGGGGTGAACAATGAGCAGTTCTTC.

The chain is built from TRBV5-1 and TRBJ2-2; D is unclear. The CDR3 is 16 residues long. CDR1 is SGHRS, CDR2 YFSETQ, per germline. Trimming cost V 0 bases and J 6 bases, with 15 bases left between them. CDR3 protein: CASSLAGVLAAGELFF. The CDR3 DNA sequence: TGCGCCAGCAGCTTGGCCGGCGTCTTGGCGGCCGGGGAGCTGTTTTTT.

This clone was detected a few times. The chain joins TRBV4-2 to TRBJ1-4; 8 bases are a match to TRBD1. V lost 0 bases to trimming and J lost 8 bases; unmatched junction nucleotides: 8. From germline, CDR1 is LGHNA and CDR2 YNFKEQ. There are 16 residues in the CDR3. The CDR3 DNA is TGTGCCAGCAGCCAAGACAAGGCAGGGGGCGTCGAAAAACTGTTTTTT. Protein: CASSQDKAGGVEKLFF.

Note on this clone: The sample contains more than one DNA sequence encoding this CDR3. The J gene is TRBJ2-1, the V gene TRBV6-6; TRBD1 might be the D (6 bases). Germline values: CDR1 MNHNY, CDR2 SVGAGI (reference sequence). This CDR3 spans 14 amino acids. V lost 6 bases and J 6 bases, leaving 15 bases between the germline ends. The CDR3 here is CASSRNRESNEQFF. The DNA of the CDR3 is TGTGCCAGCAGCCGCAACAGGGAGAGCAATGAGCAGTTCTTC.

The chain uses TRBV7-3 and TRBJ2-7, with 9 positions matching TRBD2. There are 14 residues in the CDR3. Trimming removed 5 bases from V and 2 bases from J; junction bases left unmatched: 4. Germline V gene data show CDR1 as SGHTA and CDR2 as FQGTGA. The CDR3 here is CASSPTSGAYEQYF. CDR3 DNA: TGTGCCAGCAGCCCGACTAGCGGCGCCTACGAGCAGTACTTC. Based on the CDR3 plus reference TRBV7-3 and TRBJ2-7, the full variable domain is GAGVSQTPSNKVTEKGKYVELRCDPISGHTALYWYRQSLGQGPEFLIYFQGTGAADDSGLPNDRFFAVRPEGSVSTLKIQRTERGDSAVYLCASSPTSGAYEQYFGPGTRLTVT.

The chain links TRBV5-4 to TRBJ1-1; D unclear. This CDR3 is 13 amino acids long. The germline V and J ends were trimmed by 4 bases and 5 bases, with 12 bases remaining between them. Germline-derived CDR1 and CDR2 are SGHNT and YYREEE (reference sequence). As DNA, the CDR3 is TGTGCCAGCAGCCGTCAGGAAGGGACTGAAGCTTTCTTT. It codes for CASSRQEGTEAFF.